This T cell receptor beta chain was found in a study of vaccination effects on CD4 cells after COVID-19. Study-wide results and limits: After vaccination, at late timepoints, clones induced by infection and by vaccine contracted markedly.

Using viral peptide pools, the ViraFEST assay grew out antigen-specific CD4+ T cells prior to sequencing. Culture proceeded for nine to eleven days, and CD4+ T cells were then isolated. All vaccine recipients tested negative for nucleocapsid antibodies and had never contracted SARS-CoV-2 infection. After under 2.5 million PBMC were placed in each well, they were cultured with approximately 10 IU/ml IL-2 and 10 ug/ml peptides. The authors exchanged half the medium for IL-2 medium on days 3 and 7. The method was immunoSEQ multiplex PCR; TCRdb's version includes in-frame clones alone and lacks a portion of them. The table has some 59,000 clones, roughly 80% seen once; the top ten hold roughly 2.2%. A remark on this clone: Antigen specificity is unknown.

The CDR3 totals 14 residues. V lost 4 bases and J lost 6; bases outside the gene matches: 6. The germline V gene has CDR1 SGHKS and CDR2 YYEKEE (reference sequence). Material: CD4+ T cells from PBMCs cultured with HCoV-229E spike peptides, obtained before COVID-19 vaccination. The sequence was collected from a human donor who received a COVID-19 vaccine. The rearrangement uses TRBV5-5 and TRBJ1-4, with 7 bases that match TRBD1. The CDR3 loop is CASSPFGTDEKLFF. CDR3 coding DNA: TGTGCCAGCAGCCCCTTTGGGACAGATGAAAAACTGTTTTTT.